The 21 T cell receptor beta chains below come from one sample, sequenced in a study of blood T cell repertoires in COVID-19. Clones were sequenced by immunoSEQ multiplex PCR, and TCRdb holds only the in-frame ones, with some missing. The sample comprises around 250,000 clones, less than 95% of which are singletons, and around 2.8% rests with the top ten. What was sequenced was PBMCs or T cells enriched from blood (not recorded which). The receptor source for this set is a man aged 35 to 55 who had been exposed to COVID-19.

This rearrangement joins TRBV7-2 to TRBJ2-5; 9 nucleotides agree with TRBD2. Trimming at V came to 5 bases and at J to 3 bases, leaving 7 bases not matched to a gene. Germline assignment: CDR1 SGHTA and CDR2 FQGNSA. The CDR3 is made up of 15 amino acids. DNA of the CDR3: TGTGCCAGCAGCGGACTAAGCGGGAGGAAAGAGACCCAGTACTTC. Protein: CASSGLSGRKETQYF.

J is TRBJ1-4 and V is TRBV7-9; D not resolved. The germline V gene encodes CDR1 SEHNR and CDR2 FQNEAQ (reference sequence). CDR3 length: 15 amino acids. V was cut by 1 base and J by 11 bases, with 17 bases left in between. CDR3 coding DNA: TGTGCCAGCAGCTTAGGAGGTAGCGCTGTGGAGAAACTGTTTTTT. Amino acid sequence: CASSLGGSAVEKLFF.

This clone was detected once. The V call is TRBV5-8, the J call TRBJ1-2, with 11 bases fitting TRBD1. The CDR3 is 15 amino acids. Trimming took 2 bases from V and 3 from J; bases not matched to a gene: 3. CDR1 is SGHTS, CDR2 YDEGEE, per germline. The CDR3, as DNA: TGTGCCAGCAGCTTTCGGACAGGGGGCGACTATGGCTACACCTTC. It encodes CASSFRTGGDYGYTF.

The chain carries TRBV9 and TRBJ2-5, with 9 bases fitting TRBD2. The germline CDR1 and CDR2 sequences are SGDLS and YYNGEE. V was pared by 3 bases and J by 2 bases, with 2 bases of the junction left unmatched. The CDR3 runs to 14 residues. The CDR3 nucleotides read TGTGCCAGCAGCGCAGCGGGAGGTCAAGAGACCCAGTACTTC. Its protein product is CASSAAGGQETQYF.

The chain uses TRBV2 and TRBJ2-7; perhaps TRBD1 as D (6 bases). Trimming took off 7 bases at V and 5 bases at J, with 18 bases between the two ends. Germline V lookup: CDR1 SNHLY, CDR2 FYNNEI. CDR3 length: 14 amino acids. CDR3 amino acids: CASTSKGRGNEQYF. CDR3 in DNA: TGTGCCAGCACCTCGAAGGGCAGGGGCAACGAGCAGTACTTC.

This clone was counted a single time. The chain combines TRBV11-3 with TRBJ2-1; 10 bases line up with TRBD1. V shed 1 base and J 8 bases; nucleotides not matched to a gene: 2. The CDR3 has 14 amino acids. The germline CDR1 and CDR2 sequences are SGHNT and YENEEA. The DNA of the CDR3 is TGTGCCAGCAGCTTAGGACAGGGGGCCCATGAGCAGTTCTTC. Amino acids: CASSLGQGAHEQFF. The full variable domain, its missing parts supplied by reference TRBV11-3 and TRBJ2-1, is EAGVVQSPRYKIIEKKQPVAFWCNPISGHNTLYWYLQNLGQGPELLIRYENEEAVDDSQLPKDRFSAERLKGVDSTLKIQPAELGDSAVYLCASSLGQGAHEQFFGPGTRLTVL.

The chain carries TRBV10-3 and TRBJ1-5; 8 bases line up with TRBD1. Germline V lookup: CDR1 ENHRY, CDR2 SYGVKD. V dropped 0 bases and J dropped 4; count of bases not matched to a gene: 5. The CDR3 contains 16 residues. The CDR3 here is CAISESRTGNNQPQHF. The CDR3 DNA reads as TGTGCCATCAGTGAGTCGAGGACAGGGAATAATCAGCCCCAGCATTTT.

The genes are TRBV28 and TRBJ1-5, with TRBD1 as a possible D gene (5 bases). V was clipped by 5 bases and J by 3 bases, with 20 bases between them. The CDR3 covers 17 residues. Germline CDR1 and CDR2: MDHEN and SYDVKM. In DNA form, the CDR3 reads TGTGCCAGCAGTCTAGCCCGCGGGGGGAGAATCAATCAGCCCCAGCATTTT. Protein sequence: CASSLARGGRINQPQHF.

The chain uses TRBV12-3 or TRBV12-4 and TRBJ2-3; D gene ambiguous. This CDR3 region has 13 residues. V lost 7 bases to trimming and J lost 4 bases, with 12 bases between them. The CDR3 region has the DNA TGTGCCAGCACCAAGTTGGGCGCAGATACGCAGTATTTT. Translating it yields CASTKLGADTQYF.

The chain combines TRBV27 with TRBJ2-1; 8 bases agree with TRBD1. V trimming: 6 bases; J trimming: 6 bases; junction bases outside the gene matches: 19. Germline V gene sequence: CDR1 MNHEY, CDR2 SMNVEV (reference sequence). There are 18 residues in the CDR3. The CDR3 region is CASRGTGNFFVVFNEQFF. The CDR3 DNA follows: TGTGCCAGCAGGGGGACAGGTAATTTTTTCGTGGTGTTCAATGAGCAGTTCTTC.

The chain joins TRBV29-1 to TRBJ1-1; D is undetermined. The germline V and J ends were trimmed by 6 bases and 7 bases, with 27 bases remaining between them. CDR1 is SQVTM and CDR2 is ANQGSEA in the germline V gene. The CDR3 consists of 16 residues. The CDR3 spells CSVGPNPGNGWGEAFF. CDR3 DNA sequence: TGCAGCGTCGGACCAAACCCGGGAAACGGGTGGGGTGAAGCTTTCTTT.

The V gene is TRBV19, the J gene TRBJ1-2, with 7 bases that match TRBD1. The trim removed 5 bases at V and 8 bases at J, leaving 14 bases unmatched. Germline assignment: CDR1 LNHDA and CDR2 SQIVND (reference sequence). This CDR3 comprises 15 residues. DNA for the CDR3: TGTGCCAGTAGTTCCTGGAACAGGGGATCCTCGGGCTACACCTTC. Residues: CASSSWNRGSSGYTF.

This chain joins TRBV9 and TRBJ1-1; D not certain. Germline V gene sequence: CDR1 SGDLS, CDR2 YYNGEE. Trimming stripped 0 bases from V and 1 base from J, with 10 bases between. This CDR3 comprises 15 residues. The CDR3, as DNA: TGTGCCAGCAGCGTAGAATCACAGCCGAACACTGAAGCTTTCTTT. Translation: CASSVESQPNTEAFF.

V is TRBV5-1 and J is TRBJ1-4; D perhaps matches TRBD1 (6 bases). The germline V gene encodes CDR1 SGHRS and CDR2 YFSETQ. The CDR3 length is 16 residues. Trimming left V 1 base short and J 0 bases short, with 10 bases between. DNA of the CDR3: TGCGCCAGCAGCTTGATGGGGGCTGCAACTAATGAAAAACTGTTTTTT. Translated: CASSLMGAATNEKLFF.

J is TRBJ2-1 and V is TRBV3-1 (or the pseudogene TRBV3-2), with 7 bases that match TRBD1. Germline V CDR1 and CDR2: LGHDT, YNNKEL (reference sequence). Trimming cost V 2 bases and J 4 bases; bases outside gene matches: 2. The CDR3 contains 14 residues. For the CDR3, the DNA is TGTGCCAGCAGCCAACCGGGACAGTACAATGAGCAGTTCTTC. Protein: CASSQPGQYNEQFF.

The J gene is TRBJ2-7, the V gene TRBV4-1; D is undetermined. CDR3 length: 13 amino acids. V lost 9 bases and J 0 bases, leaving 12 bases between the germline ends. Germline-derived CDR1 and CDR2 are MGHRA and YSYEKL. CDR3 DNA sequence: TGCGCCAGTGGAGAAAGTTCCTCCTACGAGCAGTACTTC. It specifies CASGESSSYEQYF.

This chain's CDR3 is CASSQAGASNTEAFF. As DNA, the CDR3 is TGTGCCAGCAGCCAAGCCGGTGCCTCGAACACTGAAGCTTTCTTT. The chain employs TRBV3-1 (or the pseudogene TRBV3-2) and TRBJ1-1; D unclear. The CDR3 contains 15 residues. Per the germline V gene, CDR1 is LGHDT and CDR2 is YNNKEL (reference sequence). Trimming pared 1 base from V and 1 base from J, leaving 10 bases between.

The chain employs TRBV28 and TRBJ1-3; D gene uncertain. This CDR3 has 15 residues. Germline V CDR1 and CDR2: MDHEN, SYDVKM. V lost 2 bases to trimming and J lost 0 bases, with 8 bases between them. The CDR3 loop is CASSLGSLSGNTIYF. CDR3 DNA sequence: TGTGCCAGCAGTTTAGGCAGTCTCTCTGGAAACACCATATATTTT. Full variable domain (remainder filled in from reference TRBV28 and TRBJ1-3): DVKVTQSSRYLVKRTGEKVFLECVQDMDHENMFWYRQDPGLGLRLIYFSYDVKMKEKGDIPEGYSVSREKKERFSLILESASTNQTSMYLCASSLGSLSGNTIYFGEGSWLTVV.

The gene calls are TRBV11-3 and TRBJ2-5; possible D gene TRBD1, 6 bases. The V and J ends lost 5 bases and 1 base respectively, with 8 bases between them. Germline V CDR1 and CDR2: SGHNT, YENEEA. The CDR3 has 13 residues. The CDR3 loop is CASSRDTQETQYF. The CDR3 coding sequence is TGTGCCAGCAGCAGGGACACCCAAGAGACCCAGTACTTC. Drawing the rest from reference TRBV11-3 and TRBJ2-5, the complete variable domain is EAGVVQSPRYKIIEKKQPVAFWCNPISGHNTLYWYLQNLGQGPELLIRYENEEAVDDSQLPKDRFSAERLKGVDSTLKIQPAELGDSAVYLCASSRDTQETQYFGPGTRLLVL.

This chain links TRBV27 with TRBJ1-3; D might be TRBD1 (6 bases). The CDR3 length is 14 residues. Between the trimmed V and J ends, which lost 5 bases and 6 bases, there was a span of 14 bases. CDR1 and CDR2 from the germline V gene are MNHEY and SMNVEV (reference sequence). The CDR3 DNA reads TGTGCCAGCAGTAAAGGACAGTCACTAAACACCATATATTTT. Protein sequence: CASSKGQSLNTIYF.

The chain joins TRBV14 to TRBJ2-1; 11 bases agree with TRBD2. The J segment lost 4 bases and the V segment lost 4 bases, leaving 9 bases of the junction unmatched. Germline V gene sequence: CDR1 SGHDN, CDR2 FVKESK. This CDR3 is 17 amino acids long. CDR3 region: CASSRPGTSGPYNEQFF. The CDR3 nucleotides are TGTGCCAGCAGCCGACCTGGGACTAGCGGACCTTACAATGAGCAGTTCTTC.